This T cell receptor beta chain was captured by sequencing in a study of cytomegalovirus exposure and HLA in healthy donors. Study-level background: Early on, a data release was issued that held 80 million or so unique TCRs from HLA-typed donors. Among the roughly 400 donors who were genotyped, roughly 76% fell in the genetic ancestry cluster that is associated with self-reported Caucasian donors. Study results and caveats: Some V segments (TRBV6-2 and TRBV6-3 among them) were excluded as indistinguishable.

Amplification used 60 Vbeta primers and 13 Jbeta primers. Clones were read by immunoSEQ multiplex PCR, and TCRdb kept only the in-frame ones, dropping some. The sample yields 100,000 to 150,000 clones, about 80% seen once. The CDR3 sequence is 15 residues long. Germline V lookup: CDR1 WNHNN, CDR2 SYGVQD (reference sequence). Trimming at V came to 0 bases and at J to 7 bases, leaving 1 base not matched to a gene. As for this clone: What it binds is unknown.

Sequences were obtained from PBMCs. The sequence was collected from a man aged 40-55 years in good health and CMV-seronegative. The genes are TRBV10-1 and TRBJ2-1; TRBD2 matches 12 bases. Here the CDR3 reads CASSESGTSGNEQFF. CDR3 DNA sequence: TGCGCCAGCAGTGAGTCCGGGACTAGCGGGAATGAGCAGTTCTTC.